Listed here is a single TCR beta chain. The data are from a study of regulatory T cells in long-lasting Graves disease. Construction of TCR beta libraries relied on iRepertoire HTBI primers and on Arm-PCR targeting CDR3 regions. TCRdb re-derived calls from the multiplex PCR reads in MiXCR, one entry per CDR3 protein. The sample shows around 250,000 distinct CDR3 sequences, 20% of them seen only once. The time point was: newly diagnosed GD, antithyroid drugs for less than 3 months. Construction of the TCR library relied on RNA isolated from PBMCs. Specimen: peripheral blood mononuclear cells (PBMCs), collected at new diagnosis, from a patient treated with antithyroid drugs. This receptor was obtained from a female donor with Graves disease.

CDR3 protein: CASSSVEIYKETQYF. The CDR3 nucleotides read TGCGCCAGCTCAAGCGTGGAGATTTACAAAGAGACCCAGTACTTC. V gene TRBV5-1 combines with J gene TRBJ2-5; no reliable D call. The CDR3 has 15 amino acids. Germline V lookup: CDR1 SGHRS, CDR2 YFSETQ. V lost 7 bases, J lost 3 bases, and 19 bases lay in between.